The TCR beta chain described here comes from a study of blood T cell repertoires in COVID-19. Study information: Specimens from acute and convalescent COVID-19 originated in the United States, Italy and Spain.

Germline CDR1 reads SNHLY; CDR2 reads FYNNEI. The V end lost 8 bases, the J end lost 0 bases, and 11 bases lay between the germline ends. The CDR3 sequence is 14 residues long. The authors' processing: The authors estimated nucleated cell counts from reference gene primer amplification. Clones were read by immunoSEQ multiplex PCR, and TCRdb kept only the in-frame ones, dropping some. V, J and clone size reflect that table, while D and trimming were determined from the DNA. Among 84,000 or so clones listed, around 85% were seen once. The chain links TRBV2 to TRBJ1-5, with D perhaps TRBD1 (6 bases). This receptor was identified in a woman in her 70s with active or convalescent COVID-19. Sequenced input: peripheral blood. The CDR3 reads CASANRDSNQPQHF. The CDR3 DNA reads TGTGCCAGCGCCAACAGGGATAGCAATCAGCCCCAGCATTTT.